The 21 T cell receptor beta chains below all came from one sample that was sequenced in a study of shared clonotypes between healthy human individuals (dated by TCRdb to the early 2020s). Preparation of the library involved the immunoSEQ multiplex PCR assay. TCRdb retrieved this table from immuneACCESS and kept in-frame rearrangements only. Not all clones are present; in checked studies, unresolved V genes account for under half, and no reason is known for the remainder. This sample comprises 650,000 to 700,000 clones, roughly 87% of them detected only once. The ten largest clones capture about 33% of the sample. Sequenced sample: memory CD8+ T cells from PBMCs. The cell subset or site label here, explained by the study, means: CD45RO+ cells pooled with CCR7-negative TemRA cells. Receptors were obtained from a young man in good health. Some clones in this sample may be carry-over from other donors' samples.

V is TRBV9 and J is TRBJ2-1; possibly TRBD2 for D (7 bases). The V end lost 4 bases, the J end lost 6 bases, and 20 bases lay between the germline ends. Per the germline V gene, CDR1 is SGDLS and CDR2 is YYNGEE. This CDR3 spans 16 amino acids. The CDR3: CASSPWGGAGSNEQFF. CDR3 sequence (DNA): TGTGCCAGCAGCCCCTGGGGGGGGGCGGGAAGCAATGAGCAGTTCTTC.

The chain combines TRBV11-2 with TRBJ2-2; weak D call: TRBD1 (6 bases). This CDR3 spans 15 amino acids. Germline V gives CDR1 SGHAT, CDR2 FQNNGV. The V and J ends lost 2 bases and 4 bases respectively, with 11 bases between them. CDR3 nucleotides: TGTGCCAGCAGCTTAAAAACAGGGCCCACCGGGGAGCTGTTTTTT. Translated: CASSLKTGPTGELFF.

This clone was counted a single time. The rearrangement uses TRBV5-6 and TRBJ2-3; either TRBD1 or TRBD2 may fit D (5 bases each). CDR3 length equals 14 residues. The V and J ends lost 3 bases and 2 bases respectively, with 10 bases between them. The germline CDR1 and CDR2 sequences are SGHDT and YYEEEE. The CDR3: CASSSGRNTDTQYF. The CDR3 coding sequence is TGTGCCAGCAGCTCGGGGCGGAACACAGATACGCAGTATTTT.

This clone was recorded once. The chain carries TRBV7-9 and TRBJ2-1, with D possibly TRBD2 on 5 matching bases. V lost 3 bases and J 8 bases, leaving 14 bases between the germline ends. Germline V gene sequence: CDR1 SEHNR, CDR2 FQNEAQ (reference sequence). There are 14 residues in the CDR3. Here the CDR3 DNA reads TGTGCCAGCAGCTTTGGGTCACTAGGCGATGAGCAGTTCTTC. Its protein is CASSFGSLGDEQFF. The full variable domain, completed using reference TRBV7-9 and TRBJ2-1, is DTGVSQNPRHKITKRGQNVTFRCDPISEHNRLYWYRQTLGQGPEFLTYFQNEAQLEKSRLLSDRFSAERPKGSFSTLEIQRTEQGDSAMYLCASSFGSLGDEQFFGPGTRLTVL.

The V call is TRBV6-5, the J call TRBJ2-7, with D hard to call. This CDR3 comprises 11 residues. Trimming shortened V by 6 bases and J by 6 bases, and 9 bases separated the two germline ends. Germline V gene lookup returns CDR1 MNHEY and CDR2 SVGAGI. Here the CDR3 reads CASSALLEQYF. The CDR3 DNA reads as TGTGCCAGCAGCGCCCTCCTCGAGCAGTACTTC.

The CDR3 protein is CASSERRSEKLFF. In DNA, the CDR3 is TGTGCCAGCAGTGAAAGGCGGAGTGAAAAACTGTTTTTT. The V and J genes are TRBV25-1 and TRBJ1-4; D is uncertain. V lost 2 bases and J 7 bases, leaving 8 bases between the germline ends. The CDR3 spans 13 residues. Germline V lookup: CDR1 MGHDK, CDR2 SYGVNS.

This chain uses TRBV28 with TRBJ2-1; 14 nucleotides align to TRBD2. This CDR3 has 17 residues. Germline values: CDR1 MDHEN, CDR2 SYDVKM. V gave up 6 bases and J gave up 5 bases; unmatched junction bases: 9. CDR3 bases: TGTGCCAGCAGCCCCCGACTAGCGGGAGGGCCAGACAATGAGCAGTTCTTC. It translates to CASSPRLAGGPDNEQFF.

The V call is TRBV4-1, the J call TRBJ2-7; TRBD1 matches at 8 bases. With 6 bases clipped from V and 4 bases from J, the junction kept 14 bases outside the gene matches. Per germline, CDR1 MGHRA and CDR2 YSYEKL. The CDR3 consists of 16 residues. This CDR3 reads CASRPSFQGAGYEQYF. The CDR3 DNA reads as TGCGCCAGCAGGCCTTCTTTTCAGGGGGCAGGGTACGAGCAGTACTTC.

The J gene is TRBJ2-7, the V gene TRBV15; 8 bases map to TRBD2. V gave up 0 bases and J gave up 3 bases; unmatched junction bases: 7. This CDR3 is 16 amino acids long. Germline V lookup: CDR1 LNHNV, CDR2 YYDKDF (reference sequence). CDR3 DNA sequence: TGTGCCACCAGCAGAGATCGTTCCAGCGGGGGCTACGAGCAGTACTTC. It codes for CATSRDRSSGGYEQYF.

The CDR3 loop is CASSDVAGYHEQFF. CDR3 nucleotides: TGTGCCAGCAGTGATGTTGCGGGTTACCATGAGCAGTTCTTC. The gene calls are TRBV6-1 and TRBJ2-1; a weak D match, TRBD2 (5 bases). The V and J ends lost 3 bases and 8 bases respectively, with 14 bases between them. The germline V gene encodes CDR1 MNHNS and CDR2 SASEGT. The CDR3 is 14 amino acids.

V gene TRBV4-3 combines with J gene TRBJ2-5; D gene ambiguous. Germline CDR1 reads LGHNA; CDR2 reads YSLEER. This CDR3 contains 14 residues. V was cut by 1 base and J by 2 bases, with 8 bases left in between. In nucleotides, the CDR3 is TGCGCCAGCAGCCAAGGGCGGAGACAAGAGACCCAGTACTTC. Its protein is CASSQGRRQETQYF.

The rearrangement links TRBV28 to TRBJ1-1, with D tentatively TRBD1 (5 bases). V lost 5 bases and J lost 10, with 20 bases in between. Germline V CDR1 and CDR2: MDHEN, SYDVKM. The CDR3 is 14 amino acids. CDR3 nucleotides: TGTGCCAGCAGTACGTGGGGACTCAATAAAGGAGCTTTCTTT. Translating gives CASSTWGLNKGAFF.

As concerns this clone: The sample has other DNA sequences that encode this CDR3 too. The chain recombines TRBV27 with TRBJ2-7, with D possibly TRBD2 on 5 matching bases. The V end lost 4 bases, the J end lost 1 base, and 8 bases lay between the germline ends. The germline V gene encodes CDR1 MNHEY and CDR2 SMNVEV (reference sequence). The CDR3 sequence is 13 residues long. The CDR3 spells CASSWTGSYEQYF. The CDR3 DNA sequence: TGTGCCAGCAGTTGGACGGGATCCTACGAGCAGTACTTC.

Only one count was recorded for this clone. The rearrangement joins TRBV6-5 to TRBJ1-5, with D tentatively TRBD1 (6 bases). CDR3 size: 15 residues. Germline loops: CDR1 MNHEY, CDR2 SVGAGI. Trimming took off 5 bases at V and 3 bases at J, with 14 bases between the two ends. CDR3 DNA sequence: TGTGCCAGCAGTGCCGGCGGACAGCTCAATCAGCCCCAGCATTTT. This codes for CASSAGGQLNQPQHF.

V usage is TRBV5-4 and J usage is TRBJ2-7; TRBD2 matches 7 bases. The junction had 16 bases not matched to a gene; V was cut back by 4 bases and J by 6 bases. Germline lookup yields CDR1 SGHNT and CDR2 YYREEE (reference sequence). This CDR3 has 16 amino acids. The CDR3 DNA reads as TGTGCCAGCAGCCCTTGGGGTAGCGGGCTACCATCCGAGCAGTACTTC. Residues: CASSPWGSGLPSEQYF.

The chain recombines TRBV19 with TRBJ1-1; the D gene is possibly TRBD1 (6 bases). The ends were cut back, 3 bases at V and 6 bases at J, with 14 bases in the middle. The CDR3 sequence is 14 residues long. Germline V gives CDR1 LNHDA, CDR2 SQIVND (reference sequence). This CDR3 is CASSIRQPGAEAFF. The CDR3 coding sequence is TGTGCCAGTAGTATTCGGCAGCCAGGGGCTGAAGCTTTCTTT. The variable domain in full, with the rest retrieved from reference TRBV19 and TRBJ1-1, is DGGITQSPKYLFRKEGQNVTLSCEQNLNHDAMYWYRQDPGQGLRLIYYSQIVNDFQKGDIAEGYSVSREKKESFPLTVTSAQKNPTAFYLCASSIRQPGAEAFFGQGTRLTVV.

This rearrangement joins TRBV28 to TRBJ2-7; D gene unclear. The germline V and J ends were trimmed by 2 bases and 2 bases, with 16 bases remaining between them. The CDR3 has 16 residues. CDR1 and CDR2 from the germline V gene are MDHEN and SYDVKM. CDR3 nucleotides: TGTGCCAGCAGTTTAGAGGTGGCCGTCTGGACCTACGAGCAGTACTTC. This sequence encodes CASSLEVAVWTYEQYF.

This chain uses TRBV5-1 with TRBJ2-7, with 8 bases aligning to TRBD2. V shed 2 bases and J 2 bases; nucleotides not matched to a gene: 3. The CDR3 has 14 amino acids. Per the germline V gene, CDR1 is SGHRS and CDR2 is YFSETQ. The CDR3 DNA reads as TGCGCCAGCAGCTTCACTAGCGGCCCCTACGAGCAGTACTTC. Protein product: CASSFTSGPYEQYF.

This clone showed up just a few times. J is TRBJ2-1 and V is TRBV5-5; TRBD1 matches at 9 bases. The trim removed 4 bases at V and 6 bases at J, leaving 11 bases unmatched. This CDR3 spans 16 amino acids. The germline CDR1 and CDR2 sequences are SGHKS and YYEKEE (reference sequence). The CDR3 sequence is CASSLLGQGISNEQFF. Written as DNA, the CDR3 is TGTGCCAGCAGCCTCCTCGGACAGGGGATAAGCAATGAGCAGTTCTTC.

This clone was seen once. The CDR3 DNA reads as TGTGCCAGCAGTCCCACTGGCGGGAGCTCCTACGAGCAGTACTTC. Amino acid sequence: CASSPTGGSSYEQYF. This sequence joins TRBV27 and TRBJ2-7; 7 bases fit TRBD2. Germline CDR1 and CDR2: MNHEY and SMNVEV (reference sequence). This CDR3 is 15 amino acids long. Trimming at V came to 5 bases and at J to 0 bases, leaving 7 bases not matched to a gene.

This chain uses TRBV6-5 with TRBJ1-2, with TRBD1 matching over 7 bases. V was pared by 5 bases and J by 0 bases, with 6 bases of the junction left unmatched. The CDR3 runs 15 residues. The germline CDR1 and CDR2 sequences are MNHEY and SVGAGI. CDR3 nucleotides: TGTGCCAGCAGTCCGACAGGGCCTCCTAACTATGGCTACACCTTC. It encodes CASSPTGPPNYGYTF.